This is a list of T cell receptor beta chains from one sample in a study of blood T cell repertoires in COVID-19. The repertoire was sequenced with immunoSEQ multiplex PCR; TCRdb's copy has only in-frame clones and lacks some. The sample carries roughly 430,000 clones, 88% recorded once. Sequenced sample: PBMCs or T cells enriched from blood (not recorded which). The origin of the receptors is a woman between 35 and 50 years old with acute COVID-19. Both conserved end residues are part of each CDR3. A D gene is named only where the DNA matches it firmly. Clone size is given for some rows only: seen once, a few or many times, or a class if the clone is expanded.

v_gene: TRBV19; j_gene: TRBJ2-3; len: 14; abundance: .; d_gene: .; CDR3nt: TGTGCCAGTAGTCGAGGCGGGAATACAGATACGCAGTATTTT; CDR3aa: CASSRGGNTDTQYF
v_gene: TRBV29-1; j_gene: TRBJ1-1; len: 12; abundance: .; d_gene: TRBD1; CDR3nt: TGCAGCGTTGAAAGGGGGCGGACTGAAGCTTTCTTT; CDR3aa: CSVERGRTEAFF
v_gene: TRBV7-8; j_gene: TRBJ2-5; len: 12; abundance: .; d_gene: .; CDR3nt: TGTGCCAGCAGCCCCCGTTTGGAGACCCAGTACTTC; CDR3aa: CASSPRLETQYF
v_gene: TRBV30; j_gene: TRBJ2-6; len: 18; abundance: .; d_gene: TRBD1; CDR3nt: TGTGCCTGGAGTGCCCCGGGACAGCCACTATCTGGGGCCAACGTCCTGACTTTC; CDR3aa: CAWSAPGQPLSGANVLTF
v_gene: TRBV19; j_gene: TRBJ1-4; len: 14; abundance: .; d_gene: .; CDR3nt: TGTGCCAGTGGGGCCGTTGGGGTAGGGGAAAAACTGTTTTTT; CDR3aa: CASGAVGVGEKLFF
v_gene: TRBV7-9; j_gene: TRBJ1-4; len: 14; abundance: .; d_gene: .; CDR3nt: TGTGCCAGCAGCAGCGGGGCCGCGGATGAAAAACTGTTTTTT; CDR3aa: CASSSGAADEKLFF
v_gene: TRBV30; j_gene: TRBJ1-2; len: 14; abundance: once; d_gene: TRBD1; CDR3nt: TGTGCCTGGAGTGGGGACAGGTACTTCTATGGCTACACCTTC; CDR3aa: CAWSGDRYFYGYTF
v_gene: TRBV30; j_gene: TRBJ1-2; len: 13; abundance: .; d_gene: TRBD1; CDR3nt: TGTGCCTGGGGACAGGAGTCTAACTATGGCTACACCTTC; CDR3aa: CAWGQESNYGYTF
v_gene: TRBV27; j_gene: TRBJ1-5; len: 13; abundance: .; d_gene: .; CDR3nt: TGTGCCAGCAGTTCAGGGTTTCGTCAGCCCCAGCATTTT; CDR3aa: CASSSGFRQPQHF
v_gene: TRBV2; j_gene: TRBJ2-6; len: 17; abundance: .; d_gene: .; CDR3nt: TGTGCCAGCAGAGATCTGAGACAGGTCTCTGGGGCCAACGTCCTGACTTTC; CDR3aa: CASRDLRQVSGANVLTF
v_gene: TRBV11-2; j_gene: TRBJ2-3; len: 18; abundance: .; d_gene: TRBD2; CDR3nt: TGTGCCAGCAGCCTCGGGACTAGCGGGAGCCAGTACACAGATACGCAGTATTTT; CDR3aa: CASSLGTSGSQYTDTQYF
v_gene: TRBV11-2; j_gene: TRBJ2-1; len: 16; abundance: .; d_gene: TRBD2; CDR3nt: TGTGCCAGCAGCACCCATAGCGGGGGTGGGAATAATGAGCAGTTCTTC; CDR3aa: CASSTHSGGGNNEQFF
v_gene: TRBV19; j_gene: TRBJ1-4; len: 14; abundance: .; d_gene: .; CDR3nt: TGTGCCAGTAGTAAGACAGAGAGAACTGAAAAACTGTTTTTT; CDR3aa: CASSKTERTEKLFF
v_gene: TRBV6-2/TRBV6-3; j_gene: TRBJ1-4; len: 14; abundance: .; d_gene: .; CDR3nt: TGTGCCAGCAGTTACCTTACGGGGGATGAAAAACTGTTTTTT; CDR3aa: CASSYLTGDEKLFF
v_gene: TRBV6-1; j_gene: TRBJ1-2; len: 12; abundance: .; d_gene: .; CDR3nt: TGTGCCAGCAGTGACCCAGGGGCCGGCTACACCTTC; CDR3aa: CASSDPGAGYTF
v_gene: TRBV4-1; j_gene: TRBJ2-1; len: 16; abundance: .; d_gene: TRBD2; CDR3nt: TGCGCCAGCAGCCGTCTACTAGCGGGGAGCTACAATGAGCAGTTCTTC; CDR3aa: CASSRLLAGSYNEQFF
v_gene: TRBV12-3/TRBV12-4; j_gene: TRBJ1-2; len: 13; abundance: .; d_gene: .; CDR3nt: TGTGCCAGCAGTTTGGGGCCGGATTATGGCTACACCTTC; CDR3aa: CASSLGPDYGYTF
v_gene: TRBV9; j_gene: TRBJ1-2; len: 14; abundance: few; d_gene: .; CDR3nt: TGTGCCAGCAGCCAGTATCAGGGAACTTTGGGCTACACCTTC; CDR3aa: CASSQYQGTLGYTF
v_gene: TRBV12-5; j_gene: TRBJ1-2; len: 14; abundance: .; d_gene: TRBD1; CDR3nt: TGTGCTAGTGGTTTCTACACAGGGGGCGGCGGCTACACCTTC; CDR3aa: CASGFYTGGGGYTF
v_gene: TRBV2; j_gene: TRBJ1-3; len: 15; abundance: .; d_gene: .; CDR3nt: TGTGCCAGCAGTGAATTCGTCCGTTCTGGAAACACCATATATTTT; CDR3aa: CASSEFVRSGNTIYF
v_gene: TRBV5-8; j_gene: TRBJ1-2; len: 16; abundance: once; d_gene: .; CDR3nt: TGTGCCAGCAGCTCTGGGCGGGGGGCAGGTGACTATGGCTACACCTTC; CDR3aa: CASSSGRGAGDYGYTF
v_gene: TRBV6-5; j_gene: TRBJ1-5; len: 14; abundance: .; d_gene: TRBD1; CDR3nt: TGTGCCAGCAGAAGGACAGGGTTCAATCAGCCCCAGCATTTT; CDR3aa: CASRRTGFNQPQHF
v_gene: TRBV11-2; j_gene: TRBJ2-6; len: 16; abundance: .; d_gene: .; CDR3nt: TGTGCCAGCAGCTTGGACTCTCCCTCTGGGGCCAACGTCCTGACTTTC; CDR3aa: CASSLDSPSGANVLTF
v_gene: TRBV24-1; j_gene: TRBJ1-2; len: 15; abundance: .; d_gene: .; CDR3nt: TGTGCCACCAGTGCCTCAAGCCGGGACACCGGTCGCTACACCTTC; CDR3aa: CATSASSRDTGRYTF
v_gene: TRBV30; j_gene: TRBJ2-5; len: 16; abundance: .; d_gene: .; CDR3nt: TGTGCCTGGAGTGTATTAGCAGGGAGGGGGCAAGAGACCCAGTACTTC; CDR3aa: CAWSVLAGRGQETQYF
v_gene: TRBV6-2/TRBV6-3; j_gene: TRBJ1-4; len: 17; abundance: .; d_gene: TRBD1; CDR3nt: TGTGCCAGCAGTAACCGGGACAGGGTCAGAACTAATGAAAAACTGTTTTTT; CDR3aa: CASSNRDRVRTNEKLFF
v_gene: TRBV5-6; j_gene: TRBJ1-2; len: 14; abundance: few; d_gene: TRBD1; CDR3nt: TGTGCCAGCAGCCCGACAGGGGATGGCGGTGGCTACACCTTC; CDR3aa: CASSPTGDGGGYTF
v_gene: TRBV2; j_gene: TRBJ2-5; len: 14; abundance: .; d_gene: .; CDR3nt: TGTGCCAGCCGCAGAATGGACAGTCAAGAGACCCAGTACTTC; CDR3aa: CASRRMDSQETQYF
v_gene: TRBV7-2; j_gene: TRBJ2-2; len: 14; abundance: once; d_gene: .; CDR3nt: TGTGCCAGCAGTGTTGTTGGACAAGCCGGGGAGCTGTTTTTT; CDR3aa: CASSVVGQAGELFF
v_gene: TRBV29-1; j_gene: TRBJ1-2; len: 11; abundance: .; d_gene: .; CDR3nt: TGCAGCGTTGAGCAGGTGTATGGCTACACCTTC; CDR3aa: CSVEQVYGYTF
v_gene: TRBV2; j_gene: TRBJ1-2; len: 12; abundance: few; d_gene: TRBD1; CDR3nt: TGTGCCAGCAGCAGGGGGAACTATGGCTACACCTTC; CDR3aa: CASSRGNYGYTF
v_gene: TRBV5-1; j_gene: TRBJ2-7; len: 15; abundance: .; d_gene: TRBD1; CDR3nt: TGCGCCAGCAGCTTGGGGACAGGGAAAACCTACGAGCAGTACTTC; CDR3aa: CASSLGTGKTYEQYF
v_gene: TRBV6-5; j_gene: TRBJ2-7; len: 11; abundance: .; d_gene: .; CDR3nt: TGTGCCAGCAAAGGGGTTGGGGAGCAGTACTTC; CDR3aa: CASKGVGEQYF
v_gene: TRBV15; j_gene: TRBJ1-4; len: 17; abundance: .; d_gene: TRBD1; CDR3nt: TGTGCCACCAGCAAAGAGGGGAGACAGGGACTTAATGAAAAACTGTTTTTT; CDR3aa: CATSKEGRQGLNEKLFF
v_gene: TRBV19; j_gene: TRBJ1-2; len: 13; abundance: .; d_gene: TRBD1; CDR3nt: TGTGCCAGTAGTCTGGACAGGAACTATGGCTACACCTTC; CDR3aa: CASSLDRNYGYTF
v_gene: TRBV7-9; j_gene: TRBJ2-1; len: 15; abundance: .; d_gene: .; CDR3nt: TGTGCCAGCAGCTTATGGGCAGGGGCTACTAATGAGCAGTTCTTC; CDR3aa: CASSLWAGATNEQFF
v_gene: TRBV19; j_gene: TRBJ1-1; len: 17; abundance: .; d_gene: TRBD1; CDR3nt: TGTGCCAGTAGTATCACGGGACAGGGTTCGAGGGTTGCTGAAGCTTTCTTT; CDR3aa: CASSITGQGSRVAEAFF
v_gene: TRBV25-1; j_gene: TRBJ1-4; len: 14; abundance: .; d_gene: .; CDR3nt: TGTGCCAGCAGCCCACCGGGGGCTAATGAAAAACTGTTTTTT; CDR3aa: CASSPPGANEKLFF
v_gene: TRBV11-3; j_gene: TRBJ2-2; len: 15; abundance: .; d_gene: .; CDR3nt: TGTGCCAGCAGCGCCACTCTCTCAGGGGCCGGGGAGCTGTTTTTT; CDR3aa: CASSATLSGAGELFF
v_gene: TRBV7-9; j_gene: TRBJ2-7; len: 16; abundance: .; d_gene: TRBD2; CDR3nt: TGTGCCAGCAGCCGATTCAGCGGGGGGCCTTCCTACGAGCAGTACTTC; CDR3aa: CASSRFSGGPSYEQYF
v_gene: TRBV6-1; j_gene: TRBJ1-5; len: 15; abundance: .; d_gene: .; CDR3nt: TGTGCCAGCAGTGAACTGGCAGTTAGCAATCAGCCCCAGCATTTT; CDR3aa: CASSELAVSNQPQHF
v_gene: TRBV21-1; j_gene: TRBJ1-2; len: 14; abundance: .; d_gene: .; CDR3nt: TGTGCCAGCATCACTAACCAGGGCCTATATGGCTACACCTTC; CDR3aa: CASITNQGLYGYTF
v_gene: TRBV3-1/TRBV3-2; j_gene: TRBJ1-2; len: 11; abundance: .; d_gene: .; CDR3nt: TGTGCCAGCAGCCAAGAGGGCTTCGGCTTTTTC; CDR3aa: CASSQEGFGFF
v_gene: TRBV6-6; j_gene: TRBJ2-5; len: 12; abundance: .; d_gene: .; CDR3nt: TGTGCCTGTGGGGGGGCCCAAGAGACCCAGTACTTC; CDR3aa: CACGGAQETQYF
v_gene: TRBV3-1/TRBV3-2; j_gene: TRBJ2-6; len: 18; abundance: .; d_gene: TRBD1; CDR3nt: TGTGCCAGCAGCAGGAGCTCCGGGACAGGGACTGGGGCCAACGTCCTGACTTTC; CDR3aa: CASSRSSGTGTGANVLTF
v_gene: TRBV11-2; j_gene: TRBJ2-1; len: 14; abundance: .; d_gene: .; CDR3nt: TGTGCCAGCAGCCCACAGGGTCTCACAGATGAGCAGTTCTTC; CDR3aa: CASSPQGLTDEQFF
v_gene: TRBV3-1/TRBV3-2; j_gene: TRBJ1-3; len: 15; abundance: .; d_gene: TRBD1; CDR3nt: TGTGCCAGCAGCCCCGGACAGGGCATAGGAAACACCATATATTTT; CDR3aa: CASSPGQGIGNTIYF
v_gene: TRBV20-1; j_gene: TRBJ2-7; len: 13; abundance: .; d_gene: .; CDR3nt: TGCAGTGCCAGTAGAGGAATTGTCCCCGAGCAGTACTTC; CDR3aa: CSASRGIVPEQYF
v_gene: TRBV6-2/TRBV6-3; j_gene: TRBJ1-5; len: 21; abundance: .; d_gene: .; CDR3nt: TGTGCCAGCAGTTACTCGAAAGTGGGCCAGGACACCTCCCTTAGCAATCAGCCCCAGCATTTT; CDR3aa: CASSYSKVGQDTSLSNQPQHF